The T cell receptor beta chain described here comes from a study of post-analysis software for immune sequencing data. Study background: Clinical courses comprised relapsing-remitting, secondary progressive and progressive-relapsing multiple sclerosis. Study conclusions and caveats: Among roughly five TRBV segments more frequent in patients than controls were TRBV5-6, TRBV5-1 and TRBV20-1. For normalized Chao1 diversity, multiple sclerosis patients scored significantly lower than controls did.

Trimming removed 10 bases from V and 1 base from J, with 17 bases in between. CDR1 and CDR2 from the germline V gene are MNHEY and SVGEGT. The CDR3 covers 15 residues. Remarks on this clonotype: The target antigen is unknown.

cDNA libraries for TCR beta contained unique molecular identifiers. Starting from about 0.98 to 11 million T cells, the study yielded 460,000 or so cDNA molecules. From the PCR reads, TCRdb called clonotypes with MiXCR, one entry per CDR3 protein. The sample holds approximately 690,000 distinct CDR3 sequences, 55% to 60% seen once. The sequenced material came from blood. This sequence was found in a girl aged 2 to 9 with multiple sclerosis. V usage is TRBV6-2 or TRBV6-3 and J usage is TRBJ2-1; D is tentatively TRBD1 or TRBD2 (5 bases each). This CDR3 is CATGAGVDSYNEQFF. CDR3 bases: TGTGCCACCGGGGCAGGCGTCGATTCCTACAATGAGCAGTTCTTC.